This TCR beta chain was observed in a study of cytomegalovirus exposure and HLA in healthy donors. Study-level results: Later analysis reportedly placed an Asian-associated ancestry cluster below the roughly 680-donor mean in N-insertions. There were some V segments, including TRBV6-2 and TRBV6-3, excluded as indistinguishable. An analysis was carried out at a later point. It showed that HLA-associated TCR beta chains were more clonally expanded than equally common non-associated chains.

Germline V lookup: CDR1 SGHNT, CDR2 YYREEE (reference sequence). This CDR3 is 15 amino acids long. Trimming took 3 bases from V and 4 from J, leaving 13 bases between them. This clone was seen only a few times. Its antigen is as yet unknown. Amplification used 60 Vbeta primers and 13 Jbeta primers. In the original analysis: Unique TCR beta chains totaled about 73 million in a later count, with approximately 10 million of them shared. Clones were read by immunoSEQ multiplex PCR, and TCRdb kept only the in-frame ones, dropping some. The DNA gave D and trimming, while V, J and clone size come from that table. Here the sample spans under 200,000 clones, about 80% being singletons.

The chain employs TRBV5-4 and TRBJ2-2; D is perhaps TRBD1 (6 bases). The clonotype originates from a man aged 25-40 years in good health and CMV-seronegative. Sequenced: PBMCs. The CDR3 spells CASSSNRDGTGELFF. The CDR3, as DNA: TGTGCCAGCAGCTCGAACAGGGATGGCACCGGGGAGCTGTTTTTT.